A single sample is the source of the 24 T cell receptor beta chains below, sequenced in a study of T-cell reconstitution after alpha-beta-depleted transplantation in children. Unique molecular identifiers were used to barcode this TCRbeta library. TCRdb re-called the PCR reads through MiXCR, storing one row per CDR3 protein. The table lists some 590,000 distinct CDR3 sequences, 8% to 11% of them singletons. The sample consisted of PBMCs from the stem cell graft donor, taken from the stem cell graft. Receptors were obtained from a human donor who donated a stem cell graft to a child with acute myeloid leukemia.

The chain couples TRBV14 to TRBJ2-7; D is perhaps TRBD1 (6 bases). The CDR3 is made up of 16 amino acids. In germline, CDR1 is SGHDN, CDR2 FVKESK. Trimming took 4 bases from V and 4 from J, leaving 20 bases between them. The CDR3 sequence: CASSPRDTLTQYEQYF. The CDR3 nucleotides are TGTGCCAGCAGCCCTAGGGACACCCTAACCCAATACGAGCAGTACTTC.

This clonotype was found many times. The chain couples TRBV29-1 to TRBJ2-3, with TRBD1 matching over 7 bases. The V gene end was trimmed by 5 bases and the J gene end by 1 base; junction bases not matched to a gene: 6. The CDR3 has 14 residues. Germline CDR1 is SQVTM and CDR2 is ANQGSEA. CDR3 region: CSVTTGVGTDTQYF. The CDR3 coding sequence is TGCAGCGTTACTACAGGGGTCGGCACAGATACGCAGTATTTT.

There are many counts of this clonotype. The rearrangement links TRBV6-5 to TRBJ2-1; no clear D gene. CDR1 and CDR2 from the germline V gene are MNHEY and SVGAGI. There are 13 residues in the CDR3. Trimming removed 0 bases at V and 5 bases at J, with 5 bases between. The CDR3 DNA reads TGTGCCAGCAGTTACTCGACAAACAATGAGCAGTTCTTC. This sequence encodes CASSYSTNNEQFF.

The chain is built from TRBV3-1 and TRBJ1-3; a weak D match, TRBD1 (5 bases). Germline-derived CDR1 and CDR2 are LGHDT and YNNKEL (reference sequence). The CDR3 consists of 16 residues. Trimming removed 0 bases at V and 3 bases at J, with 12 bases between. The CDR3 loop reads CASSQEGGAVGNTIYF. The CDR3 region has the DNA TGTGCCAGCAGCCAAGAAGGAGGGGCCGTTGGAAACACCATATATTTT. Full variable domain (rest looked up from reference TRBV3-1 and TRBJ1-3): DTAVSQTPKYLVTQMGNDKSIKCEQNLGHDTMYWYKQDSKKFLKIMFSYNNKELIINETVPNRFSPKSPDKAHLNLHINSLELGDSAVYFCASSQEGGAVGNTIYFGEGSWLTVV.

Worth noting for this clonotype: As the CDR3 is not closed by the conserved phenylalanine or tryptophan, this likely results from a read error. The rearrangement uses TRBV3-1 and TRBJ2-2; 8 positions match TRBD1. J gave up 0 bases and V 1 base, and 4 bases lay outside the gene matches. CDR1 is LGHDT, CDR2 YNNKEL, per germline (reference sequence). The CDR3 is made up of 17 amino acids. In DNA, the CDR3 is TGTGCCAGCAGCCAAGTTTCGACAGGGGCGAACACCGGGGAGCTGTTTCTT. Translated: CASSQVSTGANTGELFL.

This clonotype has only a few counts. This chain links TRBV5-1 with TRBJ2-7, with 14 bases identical to TRBD2. Looked up from germline, CDR1 is SGHRS and CDR2 is YFSETQ. The CDR3 spans 17 residues. Trimming cost V 4 bases and J 5 bases; bases outside gene matches: 11. Here the CDR3 reads CASSARLAGGPGHEQYF. The DNA for the CDR3 is TGCGCCAGCAGCGCCAGACTAGCGGGAGGGCCTGGACACGAGCAGTACTTC.

This clonotype occurred many times. The chain is built from TRBV12-3 or TRBV12-4 and TRBJ2-7; TRBD2 matches at 7 bases. The CDR3 contains 16 residues. With V trimmed by 5 bases and J by 0 bases, 10 bases remained unmatched. The CDR3 DNA reads TGTGCCAGCAGTATCGGGTGGGGCGGGAGCTCCTACGAGCAGTACTTC. It specifies CASSIGWGGSSYEQYF.

This clonotype was seen a handful of times. This sequence joins TRBV12-3 or TRBV12-4 and TRBJ2-5, with a possible D match to TRBD2 (5 bases). V was trimmed by 4 bases and J by 4 bases, leaving 13 bases between them. This CDR3 region has 14 residues. The CDR3 bases are TGTGCCAGCAGTTCTAGGTGGGAGCCAGAGACCCAGTACTTC. Translation: CASSSRWEPETQYF.

This chain uses TRBV3-1 with TRBJ2-7, with a tentative D call TRBD1 (5 bases). Germline CDR1 and CDR2: LGHDT and YNNKEL (reference sequence). The CDR3 sequence is 14 residues long. V lost 0 bases to trimming and J lost 0 bases, with 6 bases between them. In DNA, the CDR3 is TGTGCCAGCAGCCAAGATGGGGCCTCCTACGAGCAGTACTTC. It codes for CASSQDGASYEQYF.

This chain joins TRBV5-1 and TRBJ1-2; a weak D match, TRBD1 (6 bases). Germline V lookup: CDR1 SGHRS, CDR2 YFSETQ. Trimming removed 4 bases at V and 6 bases at J, with 16 bases between. CDR3 length: 14 residues. Here the CDR3 reads CASSGNRVEDGYTF. The DNA of the CDR3 is TGCGCCAGCAGCGGAAACAGGGTTGAGGATGGCTACACCTTC.

This clonotype was detected once. V is TRBV7-3 and J is TRBJ2-5; tentatively, D is TRBD1 (6 bases). The germline V gene has CDR1 SGHTA and CDR2 FQGTGA. V lost 5 bases and J lost 2, with 9 bases in between. This CDR3 is built from 13 residues. CDR3 in amino acids: CASSAQGQETQYF. For the CDR3, the DNA is TGTGCCAGCAGCGCACAGGGTCAAGAGACCCAGTACTTC.

The gene calls are TRBV6-1 and TRBJ2-7; 9 nucleotides align to TRBD1. V was pared by 7 bases and J by 0 bases, with 7 bases of the junction left unmatched. The CDR3 consists of 15 residues. Germline lookup yields CDR1 MNHNS and CDR2 SASEGT. CDR3: CASTLRTGDSYEQYF. CDR3 bases: TGTGCCAGCACTCTTCGGACAGGGGACTCCTACGAGCAGTACTTC.

There are many counts of this clonotype. The chain couples TRBV5-5 to TRBJ2-2; TRBD1 matches at 7 bases. Germline lookup yields CDR1 SGHKS and CDR2 YYEKEE (reference sequence). CDR3 length equals 14 residues. Trimming removed 3 bases from V and 4 bases from J; junction bases left unmatched: 3. The CDR3 reads CASSSRQGTGELFF. DNA for the CDR3: TGTGCCAGCAGCTCCCGACAGGGCACCGGGGAGCTGTTTTTT.

This clonotype has more than one count but fewer than ten. V and J are TRBV29-1 and TRBJ2-5, with D unclear. The CDR3 loop spans 15 amino acids. Trimming removed 3 bases from V and 1 base from J, with 15 bases in between. From germline, CDR1 is SQVTM and CDR2 ANQGSEA. The CDR3 sequence: CSVDTPWLFQETQYF. The CDR3 nucleotides are TGCAGCGTTGACACCCCCTGGCTATTCCAAGAGACCCAGTACTTC. Combining the CDR3 with reference TRBV29-1 and TRBJ2-5 gives the whole variable domain SAVISQKPSRDICQRGTSLTIQCQVDSQVTMMFWYRQQPGQSLTLIATANQGSEATYESGFVIDKFPISRPNLTFSTLTVSNMSPEDSSIYLCSVDTPWLFQETQYFGPGTRLLVL.

The chain carries TRBV15 and TRBJ2-2; no reliable D call. With 1 base removed from V and 5 bases from J, the gap between germline ends came to 2 bases. The CDR3 extends over 12 amino acids. CDR1 is LNHNV, CDR2 YYDKDF, per germline (reference sequence). The CDR3 DNA reads TGTGCCACCAGCAGAGGGACCGGGGAGCTGTTTTTT. It encodes CATSRGTGELFF. The variable domain in full, completed from reference TRBV15 and TRBJ2-2, reads DAMVIQNPRYQVTQFGKPVTLSCSQTLNHNVMYWYQQKSSQAPKLLFHYYDKDFNNEADTPDNFQSRRPNTSFCFLDIRSPGLGDTAMYLCATSRGTGELFFGEGSRLTVL.

V is TRBV6-2 or TRBV6-3 and J is TRBJ2-3; D unresolved. V was clipped by 0 bases and J by 4 bases, with 17 bases between them. The CDR3 length is 17 residues. The germline gives CDR1 MNHEY, CDR2 SVGEGT. The CDR3 region is CASSYSISGLSPDTQYF. The CDR3 DNA is TGTGCCAGCAGTTACTCGATTTCTGGCCTTAGCCCAGATACGCAGTATTTT.

This clonotype appeared a few times. The chain carries TRBV3-1 and TRBJ1-1; D is unresolved. Per the germline V gene, CDR1 is LGHDT and CDR2 is YNNKEL (reference sequence). V was clipped by 0 bases and J by 0 bases, with 8 bases between them. This CDR3 spans 15 amino acids. DNA of the CDR3: TGTGCCAGCAGCCAAGAACCATTATTGAACACTGAAGCTTTCTTT. Protein: CASSQEPLLNTEAFF. The complete variable domain, with remaining parts taken from reference TRBV3-1 and TRBJ1-1, reads DTAVSQTPKYLVTQMGNDKSIKCEQNLGHDTMYWYKQDSKKFLKIMFSYNNKELIINETVPNRFSPKSPDKAHLNLHINSLELGDSAVYFCASSQEPLLNTEAFFGQGTRLTVV.

This clonotype was seen repeatedly, ten times or more. The chain carries TRBV7-2 and TRBJ2-7; 8 bases match TRBD1. This CDR3 comprises 12 residues. V lost 5 bases to trimming and J lost 6 bases; unmatched junction nucleotides: 3. The V gene's germline CDR1 is SGHTA and CDR2 FQGNSA. CDR3 residues: CASSPDRGEQYF. CDR3 nucleotide sequence: TGTGCCAGCAGCCCCGACAGGGGCGAGCAGTACTTC.

This clonotype was counted many times. This rearrangement joins TRBV18 to TRBJ2-1; 7 bases fit TRBD2. The length of the CDR3 is 15 residues. V lost 3 bases to trimming and J lost 6 bases; unmatched junction nucleotides: 8. Germline values: CDR1 KGHSH, CDR2 LQKENI. Written as DNA, the CDR3 is TGTGCCAGCTCACCTCTAGCGGAACCCGGCAATGAGCAGTTCTTC. Protein product: CASSPLAEPGNEQFF.

V gene TRBV6-5 combines with J gene TRBJ2-1, with TRBD1 matching over 8 bases. The CDR3 runs to 16 residues. Germline trimming cut 4 bases from V and 16 bases from J; bases unmatched to any gene: 21. Germline V gene lookup returns CDR1 MNHEY and CDR2 SVGAGI. The CDR3 coding sequence is TGTGCCAGCAGTTCCTGGTTAGGACAGGGCCGCCGACGTGATTTCTTC. It translates to CASSSWLGQGRRRDFF.

The CDR3 protein is CSVVFASGANVLTF. CDR3 nucleotide sequence: TGCAGCGTTGTTTTTGCCTCTGGGGCCAACGTCCTGACTTTC. The rearrangement joins TRBV29-1 to TRBJ2-6; D unclear. The CDR3 length is 14 residues. V was clipped by 4 bases and J by 0 bases, with 7 bases between them. The germline gives CDR1 SQVTM, CDR2 ANQGSEA. The full variable domain, its missing parts supplied by reference TRBV29-1 and TRBJ2-6, is SAVISQKPSRDICQRGTSLTIQCQVDSQVTMMFWYRQQPGQSLTLIATANQGSEATYESGFVIDKFPISRPNLTFSTLTVSNMSPEDSSIYLCSVVFASGANVLTFGAGSRLTVL.

This clonotype was seen a handful of times. The chain is built from TRBV5-1 and TRBJ2-3, with a possible D match to TRBD1 (5 bases). Between the trimmed V and J ends, which lost 4 bases and 1 base, there was a span of 19 bases. Germline V gives CDR1 SGHRS, CDR2 YFSETQ. CDR3 length: 17 residues. The CDR3 reads CASSVGHTLSGTDTQYF. In DNA form, the CDR3 reads TGCGCCAGCAGCGTCGGACACACCCTCTCGGGCACAGATACGCAGTATTTT.

This clonotype appeared a few times. The chain is built from TRBV5-1 and TRBJ1-2, with 8 nucleotides matching TRBD1. The CDR3 is 14 residues long. CDR1 is SGHRS, CDR2 YFSETQ, per germline. With V trimmed by 6 bases and J by 5 bases, 9 bases remained unmatched. CDR3 loop: CASNPGTGVYGYTF. Here the CDR3 DNA reads TGCGCCAGCAACCCCGGGACAGGCGTTTATGGCTACACCTTC. The variable domain in full, with the rest retrieved from reference TRBV5-1 and TRBJ1-2, is KAGVTQTPRYLIKTRGQQVTLSCSPISGHRSVSWYQQTPGQGLQFLFEYFSETQRNKGNFPGRFSGRQFSNSRSEMNVSTLELGDSALYLCASNPGTGVYGYTFGSGTRLTVV.

This clonotype was seen a handful of times. CDR3 nucleotides: TGCGCCAGCAGCTACGGGACTAGCGGGTCCCCCTACGAGCAGTACTTC. This encodes CASSYGTSGSPYEQYF. The chain uses TRBV5-1 and TRBJ2-7, with 12 bases aligning to TRBD2. This CDR3 region has 16 residues. Germline lookup yields CDR1 SGHRS and CDR2 YFSETQ. J gave up 2 bases and V 3 bases, and 6 bases lay outside the gene matches.